The 5 T cell receptor beta chains below all came from one sample that was sequenced in a study of blood T cell repertoires in COVID-19. The method was immunoSEQ multiplex PCR; TCRdb's version includes in-frame clones alone and lacks a portion of them. This table holds about 220,000 clones, 88% found once. Input material: PBMCs or T cells enriched from blood (not recorded which). These receptors all come from a woman in her 30s who had recovered from COVID-19.

Notes on this clone: Because the CDR3 is missing its conserved closing phenylalanine or tryptophan, this is likely a read error. It is unclear where the CDR3 begins or ends on the DNA, so no DNA is shown, and the CDR3 is as TCRdb lists it. CDR3: CATKIAGGPLR. The chain combines TRBV5-1 with TRBJ2-4; the table's D call, TRBD2, was not checked against the DNA. The CDR3 has 11 amino acids, counting both end residues. Germline CDR1 is SGHRS and CDR2 is YFSETQ.

The rearrangement joins TRBV25-1 to TRBJ2-1, with D perhaps TRBD1 (5 bases). This CDR3 is built from 15 residues. Germline V gives CDR1 MGHDK, CDR2 SYGVNS. V was pared by 2 bases and J by 3 bases, with 11 bases between. The CDR3 DNA is TGTGCCAGCAGTGAAGAACAGGCTTACTACAATGAGCAGTTCTTC. Protein product: CASSEEQAYYNEQFF.

The rearrangement joins TRBV19 to TRBJ1-1; D is unresolved. CDR3 length equals 11 residues. Germline V CDR1 and CDR2: LNHDA, SQIVND (reference sequence). Trimming took 8 bases from V and 0 from J, leaving 4 bases between them. CDR3 protein: CASAVNTEAFF. The CDR3 nucleotides read TGTGCCAGTGCGGTGAACACTGAAGCTTTCTTT. The full variable domain, completed using reference TRBV19 and TRBJ1-1, is DGGITQSPKYLFRKEGQNVTLSCEQNLNHDAMYWYRQDPGQGLRLIYYSQIVNDFQKGDIAEGYSVSREKKESFPLTVTSAQKNPTAFYLCASAVNTEAFFGQGTRLTVV.

The rearrangement links TRBV12-3 or TRBV12-4 to TRBJ2-2; D not certain. V was clipped by 3 bases and J by 3 bases, with 5 bases between them. The CDR3 runs to 13 residues. CDR3 in amino acids: CASSFRDTGELFF. The CDR3 DNA sequence: TGTGCCAGCAGTTTTCGGGACACCGGGGAGCTGTTTTTT.

This sequence joins TRBV9 and TRBJ1-1; perhaps TRBD1 as D (6 bases). CDR1 and CDR2 from the germline V gene are SGDLS and YYNGEE. V lost 4 bases and J lost 1, with 11 bases in between. The CDR3 runs 14 residues. CDR3: CASSQTGQNTEAFF. The CDR3 region has the DNA TGTGCCAGCAGCCAAACAGGGCAGAACACTGAAGCTTTCTTT.